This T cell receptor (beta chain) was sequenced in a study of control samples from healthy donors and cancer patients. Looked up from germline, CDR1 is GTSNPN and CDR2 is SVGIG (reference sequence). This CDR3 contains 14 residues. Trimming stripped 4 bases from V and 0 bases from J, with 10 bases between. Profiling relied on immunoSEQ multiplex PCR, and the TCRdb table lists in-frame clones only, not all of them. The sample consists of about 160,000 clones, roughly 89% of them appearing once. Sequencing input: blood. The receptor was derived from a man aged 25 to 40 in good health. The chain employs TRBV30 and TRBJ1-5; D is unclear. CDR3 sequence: CAWKNPYSNQPQHF. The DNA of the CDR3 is TGTGCCTGGAAAAACCCGTATAGCAATCAGCCCCAGCATTTT.